This T cell receptor (beta chain) was obtained from a study of blood T cell repertoires in COVID-19. To note about this clone: This sample includes further DNA sequences coding for the same CDR3.

Recruits, aged roughly 18 to 95 years, lived in 24 US areas. V lost 5 bases to trimming and J lost 5 bases, with 13 bases between them. Per the germline V gene, CDR1 is SGHRS and CDR2 is YFSETQ. CDR3 size: 13 residues. The repertoire was sequenced with immunoSEQ multiplex PCR; TCRdb's copy has only in-frame clones and lacks some. The sample records some 190,000 clones, 75% to 85% being singletons. The gene calls are TRBV5-1 and TRBJ1-1; possible D gene TRBD1, 5 bases. The source material was PBMCs or T cells enriched from blood (not recorded which). The receptor was isolated from a woman aged 45-65 years with acute COVID-19. This CDR3 is CASSPGGGTEAFF. Here the CDR3 DNA reads TGCGCCAGCAGTCCCGGGGGGGGGACTGAAGCTTTCTTT. The variable domain in full, with the rest retrieved from reference TRBV5-1 and TRBJ1-1, is KAGVTQTPRYLIKTRGQQVTLSCSPISGHRSVSWYQQTPGQGLQFLFEYFSETQRNKGNFPGRFSGRQFSNSRSEMNVSTLELGDSALYLCASSPGGGTEAFFGQGTRLTVV.